A selection of T cell receptor beta chains follows, all from one sample in a study of T cell changes during pregnancy in multiple sclerosis. Sequenced by immunoSEQ multiplex PCR; TCRdb stores in-frame clones only, minus some. The sample shows about 66,000 clones, around 90% of them seen only once. The source material was CD8+ T cells from peripheral blood mononuclear cells, sampled before pregnancy. The receptors derive from a female donor with multiple sclerosis, enrolled in a pregnancy study. The CDR3 runs from the conserved cysteine through the conserved F or W. The D gene is left open where the match is weak. Clone size is given for some rows only: seen once, a few or many times, or a class if the clone is expanded.

d_gene,abundance,v_gene,j_gene,CDR3aa,CDR3nt
NA,NA,TRBV10-3,TRBJ2-1,CAISTSAGEQFF,TGTGCCATCAGCACCTCTGCGGGCGAGCAGTTCTTC
TRBD1,NA,TRBV7-9,TRBJ2-6,CASGATGAGANVLTF,TGTGCCAGCGGGGCTACAGGGGCCGGGGCCAACGTCCTGACTTTC
TRBD2,NA,TRBV4-1,TRBJ2-7,CASSPGTSGYYEQYF,TGCGCCAGCAGCCCTGGGACTAGCGGTTACTACGAGCAGTACTTC
NA,few,TRBV19,TRBJ1-2,CASSPGGGPWSYTF,TGTGCCAGTAGTCCTGGCGGGGGGCCCTGGAGCTACACCTTC
TRBD2,NA,TRBV11-1,TRBJ2-5,CASNSGGPQETQYF,TGTGCCAGCAATAGCGGGGGTCCACAAGAGACCCAGTACTTC
NA,NA,TRBV20-1,TRBJ2-5,CSARIRETQYF,TGCAGTGCCAGAATCCGGGAGACCCAGTACTTC
NA,once,TRBV4-1,TRBJ2-7,CASSQSHGYEQYF,TGCGCCAGCAGCCAATCCCACGGCTACGAGCAGTACTTC
TRBD2,NA,TRBV5-6,TRBJ2-7,CASSSGTSGEQYF,TGTGCCAGCAGCTCCGGGACTAGCGGCGAGCAGTACTTC
TRBD1,NA,TRBV6-1,TRBJ1-4,CASAGETGIGEKLFF,TGTGCCAGTGCCGGGGAGACAGGGATAGGAGAAAAACTGTTTTTT
NA,NA,TRBV7-3,TRBJ2-2,CASSPPGTGELFF,TGTGCCAGCAGCCCGCCCGGCACCGGGGAGCTGTTTTTT
TRBD2,once,TRBV5-4,TRBJ2-7,CASSPYTSGSYEQYF,TGTGCCAGCAGCCCTTATACTAGCGGGTCCTACGAGCAGTACTTC
NA,NA,TRBV5-6,TRBJ1-2,CASSSSQVQNYGYTF,TGTGCCAGCAGCTCATCACAGGTTCAGAACTATGGCTACACCTTC
TRBD2,NA,TRBV7-8,TRBJ2-7,CASITTSGGAFEQYF,TGTGCCAGCATCACCACTAGCGGGGGGGCGTTCGAGCAGTACTTC
TRBD1,NA,TRBV19,TRBJ1-1,CASSITGQGAYTEAFF,TGTGCCAGTAGTATCACCGGACAGGGGGCGTACACTGAAGCTTTCTTT
TRBD1,NA,TRBV5-4,TRBJ2-7,CASSVQGTSSYEQYF,TGTGCCAGCAGCGTACAGGGGACCTCCTCCTACGAGCAGTACTTC
TRBD1,NA,TRBV13,TRBJ2-3,CASSSATPPGGKDTDTQYF,TGTGCCAGCAGCTCCGCGACACCTCCAGGGGGAAAGGACACAGATACGCAGTATTTT
NA,NA,TRBV19,TRBJ1-6,CASSIVVSSYNSPLHF,TGTGCCAGTAGTATAGTAGTGAGCTCCTATAATTCACCCCTCCACTTT
NA,NA,TRBV7-3,TRBJ2-1,CASSSWGGAYNEQFF,TGTGCCAGCAGCAGCTGGGGCGGGGCCTACAATGAGCAGTTCTTC
NA,NA,TRBV18,TRBJ2-1,CASSPGGAEQFF,TGTGCCAGCTCACCGGGCGGGGCCGAGCAGTTCTTC
TRBD2,NA,TRBV2,TRBJ2-2,CATLTTPGLAGSYTGELFF,TGTGCCACACTAACCACTCCGGGACTAGCGGGGTCCTACACCGGGGAGCTGTTTTTT
NA,NA,TRBV5-1,TRBJ2-5,CASSLEGEETQYF,TGCGCCAGCAGCTTGGAGGGGGAGGAGACCCAGTACTTC
NA,NA,TRBV7-6,TRBJ2-7,CASSRGEPPPYEQYF,TGTGCCAGCAGCCGCGGGGAACCTCCTCCATACGAGCAGTACTTC
TRBD2,NA,TRBV15,TRBJ2-3,CATRYSSGGAGDTQYF,TGTGCCACCAGATACAGTAGCGGGGGGGCCGGTGATACGCAGTATTTT
NA,NA,TRBV13,TRBJ1-1,CASSSVTRGNTEAFF,TGTGCCAGCAGCTCAGTGACGCGGGGGAACACTGAAGCTTTCTTT
TRBD2,NA,TRBV11-3,TRBJ2-1,CASSTGGGSYNEQFF,TGTGCCAGCAGCACCGGGGGGGGATCCTACAATGAGCAGTTCTTC
TRBD1,NA,TRBV6-5,TRBJ2-2,CASSDRVSGELFF,TGTGCCAGCAGCGACAGGGTTTCCGGGGAGCTGTTTTTT
NA,NA,TRBV9,TRBJ2-5,CASSAGWGQETQYF,TGTGCCAGCAGCGCGGGGTGGGGCCAAGAGACCCAGTACTTC
NA,NA,TRBV2,TRBJ2-7,CASKYSMGSYEQYF,TGTGCCAGCAAATACAGCATGGGCTCCTACGAGCAGTACTTC
NA,NA,TRBV5-1,TRBJ2-5,CASSLLGSQETQYF,TGCGCCAGCAGCTTACTAGGGTCCCAAGAGACCCAGTACTTC
TRBD1,NA,TRBV7-9,TRBJ2-2,CASIHPGTVLTGELFF,TGTGCCAGCATCCACCCCGGGACAGTTTTGACCGGGGAGCTGTTTTTT
TRBD1,few,TRBV9,TRBJ1-1,CASSLPLEGQLNTEAFF,TGTGCCAGCAGCCTACCACTCGAGGGACAGTTGAACACTGAAGCTTTCTTT
NA,NA,TRBV28,TRBJ1-2,CASSFLGGGMGGYTF,TGTGCCAGCAGTTTCTTGGGGGGGGGAATGGGCGGCTACACCTTC
NA,NA,TRBV27,TRBJ1-6,CASSQTRPSSYNSPLHF,TGTGCCAGCAGTCAAACCCGCCCCAGCTCCTATAATTCACCCCTCCACTTT
TRBD1,once,TRBV5-6,TRBJ1-1,CASSPPGQPNTEAFF,TGTGCCAGCAGCCCACCGGGACAGCCGAACACTGAAGCTTTCTTT
NA,NA,TRBV29-1,TRBJ2-5,CSVVGEETQYF,TGCAGCGTCGTAGGGGAAGAGACCCAGTACTTC
NA,NA,TRBV9,TRBJ2-1,CASSVDGGLGNEQFF,TGTGCCAGCAGCGTAGACGGGGGGCTAGGCAATGAGCAGTTCTTC
TRBD1,NA,TRBV11-2,TRBJ1-2,CASSLVQNRGSSIYGYTF,TGTGCCAGCAGCTTAGTCCAAAACAGGGGCAGCTCCATCTATGGCTACACCTTC
TRBD1,NA,TRBV5-1,TRBJ1-6,CASATLGQGNSPLHF,TGCGCCAGCGCAACCCTGGGACAGGGTAATTCACCCCTCCACTTT
NA,NA,TRBV9,TRBJ1-2,CASSVGGGGGYTF,TGTGCCAGCAGCGTAGGGGGAGGGGGTGGCTACACCTTC
NA,NA,TRBV9,TRBJ2-1,CASTPEGGPNEQFF,TGTGCCAGCACGCCGGAGGGGGGGCCCAATGAGCAGTTCTTC
TRBD1,once,TRBV27,TRBJ2-2,CASSGQGVNGELFF,TGTGCCAGCTCTGGGCAGGGGGTAAACGGGGAGCTGTTTTTT
NA,NA,TRBV7-8,TRBJ1-1,CASTRSGVNTEAFF,TGTGCCAGCACCCGGTCAGGGGTGAACACTGAAGCTTTCTTT
NA,NA,TRBV2,TRBJ2-1,CASVGAAGYNEQFF,TGTGCCAGCGTGGGAGCGGCGGGTTACAATGAGCAGTTCTTC
NA,NA,TRBV5-4,TRBJ1-1,CASSLGLGGSTEAFF,TGTGCCAGCAGCTTGGGGTTGGGGGGGAGCACTGAAGCTTTCTTT
TRBD1,NA,TRBV7-9,TRBJ1-5,CASSLEGQGNQPQHF,TGTGCCAGCAGCTTAGAGGGACAGGGCAATCAGCCCCAGCATTTT
NA,once,TRBV27,TRBJ1-5,CASSQRGNQPQHF,TGTGCCAGCTCTCAAAGGGGGAACCAGCCCCAGCATTTT
NA,NA,TRBV13,TRBJ1-1,CASSLTGMNTEAFF,TGTGCCAGCAGCTTAACAGGCATGAACACTGAAGCTTTCTTT
TRBD1,NA,TRBV4-1,TRBJ2-7,CASSQGTGEGYEQYF,TGCGCCAGCAGCCAAGGGACAGGGGAAGGATACGAGCAGTACTTC
NA,NA,TRBV5-6,TRBJ2-3,CASSLMDRGVTDTQYF,TGTGCCAGCAGCTTGATGGATCGGGGTGTCACAGATACGCAGTATTTT
NA,NA,TRBV6-6,TRBJ1-2,CASLTHRVNYGYTF,TGTGCCAGCCTAACGCACAGGGTTAACTATGGCTACACCTTC
NA,NA,TRBV4-1,TRBJ2-7,CASSQMAGVEQYF,TGCGCCAGCAGCCAGATGGCAGGGGTCGAGCAGTACTTC
TRBD1,NA,TRBV9,TRBJ1-3,CASRGDREAGNTIYF,TGTGCCAGCAGAGGAGACAGGGAGGCAGGAAACACCATATATTTT
TRBD1,once,TRBV9,TRBJ2-1,CASSPRDRVNNEQFF,TGTGCCAGCAGCCCCCGGGACAGGGTGAACAATGAGCAGTTCTTC
TRBD2,NA,TRBV30,TRBJ2-4,CAWSGVAGGRVIQYF,TGTGCCTGGAGTGGAGTAGCGGGGGGGCGTGTCATTCAGTACTTC
TRBD1,NA,TRBV11-2,TRBJ1-2,CASSLGRGSYGYTF,TGTGCCAGCAGCTTGGGCAGGGGGAGCTATGGCTACACCTTC
TRBD1,NA,TRBV27,TRBJ2-7,CASSPIQGYEQYF,TGTGCCAGCAGCCCCATACAGGGGTACGAGCAGTACTTC
TRBD1,NA,TRBV6-1,TRBJ2-7,CASSEAPDRGSDEQYF,TGTGCCAGCAGTGAAGCTCCGGACAGGGGGTCCGACGAGCAGTACTTC